Listed here are 7 T cell receptor beta chains from one sample, sequenced in a study of response to subunit inactivated influenza vaccine. Using its own MiXCR run on the RT-PCR reads, TCRdb lists one record per CDR3 protein. The sample gives hundreds of thousands of distinct CDR3 sequences, about 15% of which show up once; about 9.9% is in the top ten. The sequenced sample was PBMCs from blood, obtained 12 days after vaccination. The receptor source for this set is a man over 45 who received an inactivated influenza vaccine.

This clonotype appeared a few times. The gene calls are TRBV2 and TRBJ2-7, with TRBD2 matching 7 bases. Per the germline V gene, CDR1 is SNHLY and CDR2 is FYNNEI. The trim removed 2 bases at V and 7 bases at J, leaving 11 bases unmatched. The length of the CDR3 is 15 residues. The CDR3 DNA reads as TGTGCCAGCAGTGAAAGCGGCGGGAGAATAGTTGAGCAGTACTTC. This gives the protein CASSESGGRIVEQYF.

This clonotype was seen more than once but under ten times. This chain joins TRBV5-6 and TRBJ2-7; D is unclear. Germline loops: CDR1 SGHDT, CDR2 YYEEEE. The CDR3 is made up of 15 amino acids. V dropped 2 bases and J dropped 2 bases, with 14 bases sitting between them. The CDR3 here is CASSFRRKATYEQYF. For the CDR3, the DNA is TGTGCCAGCAGCTTCCGACGGAAGGCTACCTACGAGCAGTACTTC.

In its sample, this clonotype was seen many times. V usage is TRBV15 and J usage is TRBJ1-2, with 7 bases fitting TRBD1. J was trimmed by 4 bases and V by 0 bases; bases with no gene match: 5. The germline V gene encodes CDR1 LNHNV and CDR2 YYDKDF (reference sequence). The CDR3 is made up of 15 amino acids. The CDR3 reads CATSRDHGTAYGYTF. CDR3 DNA: TGTGCCACCAGCAGAGATCATGGGACAGCCTATGGCTACACCTTC.

This clonotype was counted only a few times. V gene TRBV20-1 combines with J gene TRBJ2-1; 10 bases are shared with TRBD2. CDR3 length equals 19 residues. Germline V lookup: CDR1 DFQATT, CDR2 SNEGSKA (reference sequence). Trimming took 0 bases from V and 2 from J; bases not matched to a gene: 13. CDR3 nucleotide sequence: TGCAGTGCTAGAGATTCTGGGCTAGCGGGAGCCGTCCCCTACAATGAGCAGTTCTTC. This encodes CSARDSGLAGAVPYNEQFF.

This clonotype was found a few times. This CDR3 is CASSFTLAGGARRFF. CDR3 nucleotide sequence: TGTGCCAGCAGTTTCACCCTAGCGGGGGGGGCCCGGAGGTTCTTC. This chain links TRBV6-2 or TRBV6-3 with TRBJ2-1, with TRBD2 matching 12 bases. The ends lost 4 bases at V and 15 bases at J; junction bases unmatched: 13. This CDR3 is built from 15 residues. Germline CDR1 and CDR2: MNHEY and SVGEGT.

Only a few counts were recorded for this clonotype. The chain joins TRBV5-1 to TRBJ2-3; no reliable D call. Per the germline V gene, CDR1 is SGHRS and CDR2 is YFSETQ. CDR3 size: 15 residues. V shed 5 bases and J shed 0 bases, with 13 bases lying between them. This chain's CDR3 is CASRAELQSTDTQYF. The DNA of the CDR3 is TGCGCCAGCAGGGCAGAACTCCAAAGCACAGATACGCAGTATTTT.

This clonotype was seen more than once but under ten times. V gene TRBV19 combines with J gene TRBJ1-5; D is uncertain. V lost 6 bases and J 2 bases, leaving 8 bases between the germline ends. The germline V gene has CDR1 LNHDA and CDR2 SQIVND (reference sequence). The CDR3 runs 13 residues. CDR3 bases: TGTGCCAGTAGGGGAATGGGCAATCAGCCCCAGCATTTT. This encodes CASRGMGNQPQHF.